The clone carrying this TCR beta chain occurred once. Researchers reported that TCR beta cDNA libraries carried unique molecular identifiers. TCRdb called the PCR reads again in MiXCR, with one record for every CDR3 protein. The sample has some 690,000 distinct CDR3 sequences, approximately 59% seen once; the top ten hold approximately 10%. These data belong to a study of post-analysis software for immune sequencing data. The source is a girl aged 2 to 10 with multiple sclerosis. The sample consisted of blood.

In DNA, the CDR3 is TGCGCCAGCAGCTTGTTGACTAGCGACCTTTCCTACGAGCAGTACTTC. Residues: CASSLLTSDLSYEQYF. The V gene is TRBV5-1, the J gene TRBJ2-7, with TRBD2 matching 8 bases. The V segment lost 1 base and the J segment 1 base; nucleotides outside the gene matches: 7. The CDR3 is 16 amino acids. The germline V gene has CDR1 SGHRS and CDR2 YFSETQ.